This T cell receptor (beta chain) stems from a study of blood T cell repertoires in COVID-19. The CDR3 contains 14 residues. Germline V gene lookup returns CDR1 SEHNR and CDR2 FQNEAQ (reference sequence). V dropped 1 base and J dropped 3 bases, with 9 bases sitting between them. Points on this clone: This same CDR3 is encoded by further DNA sequences in the sample.

Here immunoSEQ multiplex PCR was the method, and the copy in TCRdb shows in-frame clones only, minus some. The table has under 200,000 clones, 84% seen once. This chain connects TRBV7-9 to TRBJ2-5; perhaps TRBD2 as D (5 bases). Material: peripheral blood. This TCR was sampled from a man aged 35 to 55 who had recovered from COVID-19. Here the CDR3 reads CASSLVGREETQYF. The CDR3 DNA reads TGTGCCAGCAGCTTAGTAGGGAGAGAAGAGACCCAGTACTTC.